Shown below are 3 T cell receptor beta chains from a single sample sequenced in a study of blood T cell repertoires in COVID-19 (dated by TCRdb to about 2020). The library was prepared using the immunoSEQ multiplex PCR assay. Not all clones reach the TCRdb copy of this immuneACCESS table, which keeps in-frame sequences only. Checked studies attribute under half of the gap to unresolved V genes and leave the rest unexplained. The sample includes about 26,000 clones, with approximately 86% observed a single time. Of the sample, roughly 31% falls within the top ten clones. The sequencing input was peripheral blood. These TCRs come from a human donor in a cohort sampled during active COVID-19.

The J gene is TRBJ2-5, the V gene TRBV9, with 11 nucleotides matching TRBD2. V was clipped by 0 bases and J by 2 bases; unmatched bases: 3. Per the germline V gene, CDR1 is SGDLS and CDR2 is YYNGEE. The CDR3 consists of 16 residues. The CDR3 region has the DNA TGTGCCAGCAGCGTAGTCCCTAGCGGGGGGCAAGAGACCCAGTACTTC. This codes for CASSVVPSGGQETQYF. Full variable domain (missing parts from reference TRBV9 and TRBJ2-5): DSGVTQTPKHLITATGQRVTLRCSPRSGDLSVYWYQQSLDQGLQFLIQYYNGEERAKGNILERFSAQQFPDLHSELNLSSLELGDSALYFCASSVVPSGGQETQYFGPGTRLLVL.

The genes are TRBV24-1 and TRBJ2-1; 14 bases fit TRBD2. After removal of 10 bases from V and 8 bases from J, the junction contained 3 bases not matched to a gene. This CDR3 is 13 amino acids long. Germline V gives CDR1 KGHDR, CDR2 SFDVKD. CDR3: CATGLAGGYEQFF. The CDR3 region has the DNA TGTGCCACAGGACTAGCGGGAGGTTATGAGCAGTTCTTC.

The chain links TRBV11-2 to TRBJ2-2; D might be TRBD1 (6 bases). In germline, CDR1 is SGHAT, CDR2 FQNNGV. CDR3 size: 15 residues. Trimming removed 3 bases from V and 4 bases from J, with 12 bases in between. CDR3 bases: TGTGCCAGCAGCTTTAGAGGGGGTAGCACCGGGGAGCTGTTTTTT. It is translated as CASSFRGGSTGELFF.